This paragraph reports one T cell receptor (beta chain). The record originates from a study of technical replicates of blood from a few donors. V gave up 7 bases and J gave up 4 bases, with 22 bases separating them. This CDR3 contains 16 residues. Germline V gene sequence: CDR1 MDHEN, CDR2 SYDVKM. Using immunoSEQ multiplex PCR, the repertoire was profiled, and TCRdb retains in-frame clones only, with some absent. This table holds 80,000 or so clones, 85% to 95% found once. This receptor was identified in a human donor in good health. V is TRBV28 and J is TRBJ1-1; no clear D. Specimen: T cells isolated from PBMCs. The CDR3 sequence is CASTPEDYSLATEAFF. The CDR3 nucleotides are TGTGCCAGCACCCCCGAAGATTACAGTCTCGCCACTGAAGCTTTCTTT.